This T cell receptor beta chain was recovered during a study of blood T cell repertoires in COVID-19. Turning to the study itself: The United States, Italy and Spain provided the acute and convalescent COVID-19 samples.

Libraries were prepared by immunoSEQ multiplex PCR; TCRdb keeps only in-frame clonotypes and omits some of them. The data hold more than 95,000 clones, with under 90% observed a single time. The CDR3 contains 15 residues. The germline V gene encodes CDR1 SGHTS and CDR2 YDEGEE. V dropped 3 bases and J dropped 4 bases, with 14 bases sitting between them. The sequencing sample was made of peripheral blood. This rearrangement joins TRBV5-8 to TRBJ1-3; maybe TRBD1 (5 bases). This receptor was identified in a man aged 80 or over with acute or convalescent COVID-19. The CDR3 protein is CASSWPGLMGNTIYF. The CDR3 DNA follows: TGTGCCAGCAGCTGGCCAGGGTTGATGGGAAACACCATATATTTT.